This T cell receptor (beta chain) appears in the sequencing data of a study of neurological immune-mediated disorders. From germline, CDR1 is SGHRS and CDR2 YFSETQ. Trimming took off 4 bases at V and 8 bases at J, with 20 bases between the two ends. This CDR3 has 15 amino acids. A single run covered 15-18 subjects with over 190 million TCR-beta sequences. One entry per CDR3 protein, called by TCRdb with MiXCR from the 5' RACE reads. Seen here are about 79,000 distinct CDR3 sequences, around 14% observed once, and the top ten hold roughly 7%. This clonotype was detected ten times or more. What it binds is not known. Whole-study results and caveats: In HTLV-1-associated myelopathy, TCR clonal expansion was greatest, whereas multiple sclerosis had the least, falling below healthy controls.

The chain recombines TRBV5-1 with TRBJ2-3, with TRBD2 as a possible D gene (5 bases). Input material: PBMCs. The origin of this receptor is a woman aged 50 to 60 in good health. In DNA, the CDR3 is TGCGCCAGCAGCCGGGAAGGTGGTGAGTGGGGTACGCAGTATTTT. This codes for CASSREGGEWGTQYF.